This TCR beta chain was documented in a study of blood T cells in healthy people across ages. The second PCR ran about 6 to 12 cycles with a sample-barcoded 5' primer and J-beta primers. No fewer than 2.5 million CDR3-containing paired-end reads came from each sample. TCRdb processed the 5' RACE reads anew with MiXCR; each CDR3 protein has one entry. The table includes about 760,000 distinct CDR3 sequences, 25% detected once. The germline gives CDR1 MGHRA, CDR2 YSYEKL. The CDR3 covers 16 residues. Trimming took 0 bases from V and 1 from J; bases not matched to a gene: 5. This clonotype was counted only a few times. These data also formed part of another study, on T cells of mothers and their children. From that report: Each donor was one of three healthy Caucasian mothers or one of their six children.

Sequenced input: blood. The chain employs TRBV4-1 and TRBJ2-7; 8 nucleotides agree with TRBD2. The clonotype originates from a boy aged 5-17 years in good health. The CDR3, as DNA: TGCGCCAGCAGCCAAGATTACACTAGCGGATCCTACGAGCAGTACTTC. Encoded protein: CASSQDYTSGSYEQYF.